The 19 T cell receptor beta chains reported below all come from one sample, sequenced in a study of T cell repertoires in cytomegalovirus infection. MiXCR, run by TCRdb on the reads, gives a single entry per CDR3 protein. Of nearly 450,000 distinct CDR3 sequences listed, 31% are singletons. Sequencing input: PBMCs. The receptors were sampled from a human donor in good health (CMV status not recorded). Some clones in this sample may be carry-over from other donors' samples.

The chain uses TRBV12-3 or TRBV12-4 and TRBJ1-4, with 9 nucleotides matching TRBD1. V was pared by 4 bases and J by 7 bases, with 4 bases of the junction left unmatched. The CDR3 extends over 14 amino acids. The CDR3 is CASSSRDRAEKLFF. CDR3 bases: TGTGCCAGCAGTTCCCGGGACAGGGCTGAAAAACTGTTTTTT.

There are a few counts of this clonotype. V usage is TRBV6-5 and J usage is TRBJ2-2; 12 positions match TRBD2. This CDR3 contains 17 residues. Germline CDR1 is MNHEY and CDR2 is SVGAGI. The junction had 5 bases not matched to a gene; V was cut back by 6 bases and J by 0 bases. CDR3 nucleotides: TGTGCCAGCAGCATGACTAGCGGGGGCCCGAACACCGGGGAGCTGTTTTTT. This codes for CASSMTSGGPNTGELFF.

This sequence joins TRBV20-1 and TRBJ2-5; 11 nucleotides match TRBD2. With 3 bases clipped from V and 3 bases from J, the junction kept 0 bases outside the gene matches. CDR3 length: 13 residues. The V gene's germline CDR1 is DFQATT and CDR2 SNEGSKA (reference sequence). For the CDR3, the DNA is TGCAGTGCTAGTAGCGGGGGGGAAGAGACCCAGTACTTC. This codes for CSASSGGEETQYF.

The rearrangement uses TRBV29-1 and TRBJ1-6, with TRBD1 matching 9 bases. The germline CDR1 and CDR2 sequences are SQVTM and ANQGSEA. Trimming at V came to 5 bases and at J to 1 base, leaving 3 bases not matched to a gene. CDR3 length: 15 amino acids. This CDR3 reads CSVRTGESYNSPLHF. As DNA, the CDR3 is TGCAGCGTTCGGACAGGGGAGTCCTATAATTCACCCCTCCACTTT. Full variable domain (missing parts from reference TRBV29-1 and TRBJ1-6): SAVISQKPSRDICQRGTSLTIQCQVDSQVTMMFWYRQQPGQSLTLIATANQGSEATYESGFVIDKFPISRPNLTFSTLTVSNMSPEDSSIYLCSVRTGESYNSPLHFGNGTRLTVT.

This chain links TRBV27 with TRBJ2-7; TRBD2 matches at 11 bases. The V segment lost 4 bases and the J segment 4 bases; nucleotides outside the gene matches: 9. CDR1 MNHEY and CDR2 SMNVEV come from the germline V gene (reference sequence). The CDR3 is 16 residues long. CDR3 bases: TGTGCCAGCAGTTCCACCAGACTAGCGGGGCCGTACGAGCAGTACTTC. Protein product: CASSSTRLAGPYEQYF.

This clonotype has just a few counts. The rearrangement uses TRBV19 and TRBJ1-1, with D maybe TRBD1 (6 bases). The CDR3 runs 17 residues. Germline assignment: CDR1 LNHDA and CDR2 SQIVND (reference sequence). V was cut by 5 bases and J by 0 bases, with 19 bases left in between. The CDR3 spells CASSWTAGLGMNTEAFF. The CDR3 nucleotides read TGTGCCAGTAGTTGGACAGCGGGCCTGGGGATGAACACTGAAGCTTTCTTT.

For this clonotype: The junction shows a germline mismatch at one end, possibly a read error. The chain joins TRBV7-3 to TRBJ2-3, with D tentatively TRBD1 (6 bases). CDR3 length equals 16 residues. Germline-derived CDR1 and CDR2 are SGHTA and FQGTGA. CDR3 nucleotide sequence: TGTGCCAGCAGCCTGACAGGACAAACAAGCACAGATACGCCGTCTTTT. Protein sequence: CASSLTGQTSTDTPSF.

The rearrangement uses TRBV7-6 and TRBJ2-2; 10 nucleotides line up with TRBD2. This CDR3 comprises 18 residues. CDR1 SGHVS and CDR2 FNYEAQ come from the germline V gene. J was trimmed by 0 bases and V by 2 bases; bases with no gene match: 6. The CDR3 nucleotides are TGTGCCAGCAGCTTATCTTCAGCGGGGGGGGCGAACACCGGGGAGCTGTTTTTT. The encoded protein is CASSLSSAGGANTGELFF.

This clonotype was counted a few times. The rearrangement links TRBV4-1 to TRBJ1-1; unclear D gene. The CDR3 runs 15 residues. V lost 4 bases, J lost 0 bases, and 12 bases lay in between. From germline, CDR1 is MGHRA and CDR2 YSYEKL. This chain's CDR3 is CASSPWAAMNTEAFF. For the CDR3, the DNA is TGCGCCAGCAGCCCCTGGGCAGCTATGAACACTGAAGCTTTCTTT.

This clonotype was found a few times. The chain combines TRBV10-3 with TRBJ1-1; no firm D call. CDR1 and CDR2 from the germline V gene are ENHRY and SYGVKD. The CDR3 contains 12 residues. V was shortened by 8 bases and J by 1 base, with 8 bases between the two germline ends. The CDR3 nucleotides read TGTGCCATCGGTCAGACGAACACTGAAGCTTTCTTT. Translating it yields CAIGQTNTEAFF.

This chain links TRBV28 with TRBJ1-1; 7 bases match TRBD1. Germline loops: CDR1 MDHEN, CDR2 SYDVKM. Trimming cost V 5 bases and J 10 bases; bases outside gene matches: 7. This CDR3 is built from 12 residues. This chain's CDR3 is CASSPTGHGAFF. The CDR3 nucleotides read TGTGCCAGCAGTCCGACAGGGCACGGAGCTTTCTTT.

CDR3 protein: CASSNLTGGGELFF. DNA for the CDR3: TGTGCCAGCAGCAACCTAACAGGGGGCGGGGAGCTGTTTTTT. The chain uses TRBV11-2 and TRBJ2-2, with 8 bases aligning to TRBD1. There are 14 residues in the CDR3. Germline CDR1 is SGHAT and CDR2 is FQNNGV. With 5 bases clipped from V and 7 bases from J, the junction kept 6 bases outside the gene matches.

This clonotype was counted only a few times. The rearrangement links TRBV6-2 or TRBV6-3 to TRBJ2-3; maybe TRBD2 (6 bases). This CDR3 region has 15 residues. CDR1 and CDR2 (germline): MNHEY, SVGEGT. V gave up 3 bases and J gave up 0 bases, with 10 bases separating them. The CDR3 region is CASSYAGLSTDTQYF. CDR3 nucleotide sequence: TGTGCCAGCAGTTATGCGGGACTTAGCACAGATACGCAGTATTTT.

The chain uses TRBV11-2 and TRBJ1-6; D is unresolved. The CDR3 covers 13 residues. With 1 base removed from V and 11 bases from J, the gap between germline ends came to 9 bases. Germline-derived CDR1 and CDR2 are SGHAT and FQNNGV. The CDR3 is CASSLVRGAPLHF. CDR3 nucleotide sequence: TGTGCCAGCAGCTTAGTCCGCGGGGCACCCCTCCACTTT.

The chain combines TRBV3-1 with TRBJ2-7; D is possibly TRBD2 (5 bases). Between the trimmed V and J ends, which lost 7 bases and 7 bases, there was a span of 17 bases. This CDR3 region has 13 residues. Germline CDR1 and CDR2: LGHDT and YNNKEL (reference sequence). The CDR3 DNA sequence: TGTGCCAGCACCACTCACGGACTCAGAGAGCAGTACTTC. Translated: CASTTHGLREQYF.

Only a few counts were recorded for this clonotype. This chain links TRBV5-4 with TRBJ1-2; no clear D. CDR1 is SGHNT and CDR2 is YYREEE in the germline V gene (reference sequence). CDR3 length: 13 residues. The germline V and J ends were trimmed by 2 bases and 5 bases, with 10 bases remaining between them. CDR3 in amino acids: CASSLGSPYGYTF. Here the CDR3 DNA reads TGTGCCAGCAGCTTAGGGAGTCCATATGGCTACACCTTC.

The V gene is TRBV3-1, the J gene TRBJ2-7; 11 bases fit TRBD2. CDR3 length equals 17 residues. Trimming at V came to 0 bases and at J to 5 bases, leaving 9 bases not matched to a gene. The germline V gene has CDR1 LGHDT and CDR2 YNNKEL (reference sequence). CDR3 bases: TGTGCCAGCAGCCAAGAAAGACGACTAGCGGGGTTCCACGAGCAGTACTTC. Residues: CASSQERRLAGFHEQYF.

V gene TRBV19 combines with J gene TRBJ1-6, with D maybe TRBD1 (5 bases). The V end was cut by 5 bases, the J end by 7 bases, with 18 bases between. Germline V CDR1 and CDR2: LNHDA, SQIVND (reference sequence). The CDR3 length is 16 residues. The CDR3 DNA is TGTGCCAGTAGTCCCGACAATGGGGCTCGGAATTCACCCCTCCACTTT. This sequence encodes CASSPDNGARNSPLHF. Based on the CDR3 plus reference TRBV19 and TRBJ1-6, the full variable domain is DGGITQSPKYLFRKEGQNVTLSCEQNLNHDAMYWYRQDPGQGLRLIYYSQIVNDFQKGDIAEGYSVSREKKESFPLTVTSAQKNPTAFYLCASSPDNGARNSPLHFGNGTRLTVT.

The chain carries TRBV5-6 and TRBJ2-7, with 9 bases fitting TRBD1. The CDR3 loop spans 15 amino acids. Trimming at V came to 4 bases and at J to 3 bases, leaving 8 bases not matched to a gene. Germline V gene data show CDR1 as SGHDT and CDR2 as YYEEEE. In DNA, the CDR3 is TGTGCCAGCAGCCCCCCGGGACAGGGCCGCTACGAGCAGTACTTC. This codes for CASSPPGQGRYEQYF. Complete variable domain (other parts from reference TRBV5-6 and TRBJ2-7): DAGVTQSPTHLIKTRGQQVTLRCSPKSGHDTVSWYQQALGQGPQFIFQYYEEEERQRGNFPDRFSGHQFPNYSSELNVNALLLGDSALYLCASSPPGQGRYEQYFGPGTRLTVT.